Listed here are 31 T cell receptor beta chains from one sample, sequenced in a study of untreated major depressive disorder. Some clones are missing from TCRdb's copy, which holds only in-frame ones; the method was immunoSEQ multiplex PCR. The sample holds roughly 14,000 clones, over 90% seen once. Study-wide points: Depressed patients' CD4+ T cells carried increased TRBV05-01 (Vbeta 5.1) usage versus control CD4+ T cells.

Their specific antigens are unknown. Sequenced material: CD4+ T cells from PBMCs. The receptors originated from a man aged 25-40 years with major depressive disorder.

The chain uses TRBV14 and TRBJ2-3; D is unresolved. The CDR3 has 16 amino acids. The germline CDR1 and CDR2 sequences are SGHDN and FVKESK. V gave up 5 bases and J gave up 5 bases, with 20 bases separating them. The CDR3 coding sequence is TGTGCCAGCAGCTTGAGGTGGGCCGGGCGTGTAGATACGCAGTATTTT. This sequence encodes CASSLRWAGRVDTQYF.

V gene TRBV2 combines with J gene TRBJ1-3, with unresolved D. V was pared by 7 bases and J by 4 bases, with 20 bases between. The CDR3 has 16 residues. Germline CDR1 reads SNHLY; CDR2 reads FYNNEI. The CDR3 region is CASKGRDGILGNTIYF. In DNA form, the CDR3 reads TGTGCCAGCAAAGGAAGAGACGGGATTCTGGGAAACACCATATATTTT.

This chain joins TRBV6-5 and TRBJ1-2; D is possibly TRBD1 (6 bases). Germline V gene sequence: CDR1 MNHEY, CDR2 SVGAGI. This CDR3 has 13 residues. V was clipped by 6 bases and J by 4 bases, with 12 bases between them. The CDR3 bases are TGTGCCAGCAGGAACCCAGGGGCCTATGGCTACACCTTC. This gives the protein CASRNPGAYGYTF.

The chain has TRBV30 and TRBJ2-5; 8 bases fit TRBD2. Germline V gives CDR1 GTSNPN, CDR2 SVGIG (reference sequence). The V and J ends lost 3 bases and 2 bases, in that order; junction bases with no gene match: 11. This CDR3 spans 16 amino acids. The CDR3 is CAWSGSRGALQETQYF. CDR3 bases: TGTGCCTGGAGCGGATCGCGGGGGGCGTTACAAGAGACCCAGTACTTC.

The V call is TRBV7-9, the J call TRBJ2-5, with a possible D match to TRBD2 (6 bases). Germline CDR1 is SEHNR and CDR2 is FQNEAQ (reference sequence). V lost 7 bases and J lost 5, with 14 bases in between. The CDR3 consists of 13 residues. CDR3 region: CASIPTGGETQYF. The CDR3 nucleotides read TGTGCCAGCATCCCGACTGGGGGGGAGACCCAGTACTTC.

The V call is TRBV7-2, the J call TRBJ2-3, with 7 nucleotides matching TRBD1. The CDR3 totals 14 residues. V lost 5 bases, J lost 4 bases, and 6 bases stayed unmatched. Germline CDR1 and CDR2: SGHTA and FQGNSA. CDR3 in amino acids: CASSTRQGADTQYF. The CDR3 bases are TGTGCCAGCAGCACCAGACAGGGCGCAGATACGCAGTATTTT.

The gene calls are TRBV6-5 and TRBJ1-1; D is uncertain. V was cut by 0 bases and J by 0 bases, with 8 bases left in between. Germline V lookup: CDR1 MNHEY, CDR2 SVGAGI. The CDR3 sequence is 15 residues long. CDR3 sequence: CASSYSGSMNTEAFF. The CDR3, as DNA: TGTGCCAGCAGTTACTCGGGGTCTATGAACACTGAAGCTTTCTTT.

The count of this clone is one. The chain recombines TRBV10-3 with TRBJ2-5; maybe TRBD1 (6 bases). This CDR3 comprises 14 residues. The germline V gene encodes CDR1 ENHRY and CDR2 SYGVKD. Trimming took off 4 bases at V and 6 bases at J, with 15 bases between the two ends. The CDR3 bases are TGTGCCATCAGTGGGGCAGGGGTTTGGAAGACCCAGTACTTC. It encodes CAISGAGVWKTQYF.

This chain links TRBV6-5 with TRBJ2-2; tentatively, D is TRBD1 (5 bases). The V end was cut by 7 bases, the J end by 3 bases, with 15 bases between. CDR1 is MNHEY, CDR2 SVGAGI, per germline. This CDR3 is built from 15 residues. Here the CDR3 reads CASTFSRQYTGELFF. In DNA form, the CDR3 reads TGTGCCAGCACCTTCTCCCGACAGTACACCGGGGAGCTGTTTTTT.

V usage is TRBV29-1 and J usage is TRBJ2-2; D is ambiguous. The CDR3 consists of 14 residues. V lost 4 bases and J lost 1, with 10 bases in between. Germline lookup yields CDR1 SQVTM and CDR2 ANQGSEA. This CDR3 reads CSVGERLNTGELFF. DNA of the CDR3: TGCAGCGTTGGAGAAAGATTGAACACCGGGGAGCTGTTTTTT.

This clone was picked up one time. The rearrangement uses TRBV30 and TRBJ1-2; no reliable D call. The length of the CDR3 is 13 residues. Germline CDR1 GTSNPN, CDR2 SVGIG (reference sequence). V shed 4 bases and J shed 1 base, with 10 bases lying between them. CDR3 sequence (DNA): TGTGCCTGGACTCGTGGTCATAACTATGGCTACACCTTC. Amino acids: CAWTRGHNYGYTF.

Points on this clone: The junction does not match germline at one end; this may be a read error. The chain has TRBV2 and TRBJ2-1; D is ambiguous. Looked up from germline, CDR1 is SNHLY and CDR2 is FYNNEI. The CDR3 sequence is 15 residues long. The CDR3 region has the DNA TGTGCCAGCAGCGAAGGACGATCTACCCACAATGAGCAGTTCTTC. This translates into CASSEGRSTHNEQFF.

The CDR3, as DNA: TGCGCCAGCAGCTTGGGGGAAAAGTGGACTGAAGCTTTCTTT. The encoded protein is CASSLGEKWTEAFF. This sequence joins TRBV5-1 and TRBJ1-1; the D is unclear. Per germline, CDR1 SGHRS and CDR2 YFSETQ. The V end lost 0 bases, the J end lost 5 bases, and 11 bases lay between the germline ends. The CDR3 is 14 amino acids.

The chain has TRBV29-1 and TRBJ1-1; TRBD1 matches 7 bases. From germline, CDR1 is SQVTM and CDR2 ANQGSEA. The CDR3 contains 13 residues. Losses at the gene ends were 6 bases for V and 10 bases for J; bases not matched to a gene: 14. CDR3 nucleotide sequence: TGCAGCGTGAACCGGCCCCTGACAGGGTCAGCTTTCTTT. It encodes CSVNRPLTGSAFF.

The CDR3 loop reads CASSLDRGPYEQYF. For the CDR3, the DNA is TGTGCCAGCAGTTTAGACAGGGGGCCTTACGAGCAGTACTTC. V is TRBV27 and J is TRBJ2-7; 10 bases map to TRBD1. CDR3 length: 14 residues. Germline-derived CDR1 and CDR2 are MNHEY and SMNVEV (reference sequence). Unmatched junction bases numbered 2, after V lost 2 bases and J lost 4 bases.

The V gene is TRBV2, the J gene TRBJ2-7; 7 bases agree with TRBD2. This CDR3 contains 15 residues. Germline CDR1 is SNHLY and CDR2 is FYNNEI. Trimming cost V 4 bases and J 4 bases; bases outside gene matches: 10. In DNA form, the CDR3 reads TGTGCCAGCAGTGGTCTCGGGGGGAAGGGTTACGAGCAGTACTTC. Translated: CASSGLGGKGYEQYF.

V is TRBV6-4 and J is TRBJ2-3; the match to TRBD2 covers 9 bases. V shed 4 bases, J shed 1 base, and the junction held 0 bases outside the gene matches. This CDR3 is 14 amino acids long. Per the germline V gene, CDR1 is MRHNA and CDR2 is SNTAGT. CDR3 loop: CASSASGGTDTQYF. As DNA, the CDR3 is TGTGCCAGCAGTGCTAGCGGGGGCACAGATACGCAGTATTTT.

The chain links TRBV28 to TRBJ1-6; no firm D call. This CDR3 comprises 14 residues. The V end lost 3 bases, the J end lost 9 bases, and 12 bases lay between the germline ends. The germline gives CDR1 MDHEN, CDR2 SYDVKM. This CDR3 reads CASSFPQIPSPLHF. The CDR3 coding sequence is TGTGCCAGCAGTTTTCCTCAGATACCTTCACCCCTCCACTTT. Supplemented by reference TRBV28 and TRBJ1-6, the full variable domain reads DVKVTQSSRYLVKRTGEKVFLECVQDMDHENMFWYRQDPGLGLRLIYFSYDVKMKEKGDIPEGYSVSREKKERFSLILESASTNQTSMYLCASSFPQIPSPLHFGNGTRLTVT.

In its sample, this clone was seen a few times. The rearrangement joins TRBV5-6 to TRBJ1-6, with unresolved D. The CDR3 runs 16 residues. Trimming removed 0 bases from V and 7 bases from J, with 14 bases in between. CDR1 is SGHDT and CDR2 is YYEEEE in the germline V gene. Here the CDR3 reads CASSLVGLRGNSPLHF. As DNA, the CDR3 is TGTGCCAGCAGCTTGGTAGGGCTGAGAGGGAATTCACCCCTCCACTTT.

The V call is TRBV7-9, the J call TRBJ1-1; weak D call: TRBD1 (5 bases). From germline, CDR1 is SEHNR and CDR2 FQNEAQ (reference sequence). This CDR3 has 14 residues. Trimming took off 3 bases at V and 7 bases at J, with 15 bases between the two ends. DNA of the CDR3: TGTGCCAGCAGCTTGACGGGGACCCGCAGTGAAGCTTTCTTT. Encoded protein: CASSLTGTRSEAFF.

The sample holds one count of this clone. The V gene is TRBV5-1, the J gene TRBJ2-2, with TRBD1 matching 8 bases. Losses at the gene ends were 7 bases for V and 7 bases for J; bases not matched to a gene: 6. The CDR3 is 13 residues long. Germline V gene lookup returns CDR1 SGHRS and CDR2 YFSETQ. CDR3 DNA: TGCGCCAGCCTGGACAGGGAGGACGGGGAGCTGTTTTTT. It translates to CASLDREDGELFF. Using reference TRBV5-1 and TRBJ2-2 for the parts outside the CDR3, the full variable domain is KAGVTQTPRYLIKTRGQQVTLSCSPISGHRSVSWYQQTPGQGLQFLFEYFSETQRNKGNFPGRFSGRQFSNSRSEMNVSTLELGDSALYLCASLDREDGELFFGEGSRLTVL.

This chain uses TRBV5-6 with TRBJ1-2, with 7 bases matching TRBD1. J was trimmed by 4 bases and V by 4 bases; bases with no gene match: 7. From germline, CDR1 is SGHDT and CDR2 YYEEEE. The CDR3 length is 14 residues. The CDR3 is CASSPDRAVYGYTF. The CDR3 region has the DNA TGTGCCAGCAGCCCTGACAGGGCGGTCTATGGCTACACCTTC.

This chain joins TRBV19 and TRBJ1-3; 7 bases are shared with TRBD1. Germline V gene sequence: CDR1 LNHDA, CDR2 SQIVND (reference sequence). The CDR3 has 15 residues. Germline trimming cut 5 bases from V and 1 base from J; bases unmatched to any gene: 5. Here the CDR3 reads CASSLQGISGNTIYF. CDR3 DNA sequence: TGTGCCAGTAGTCTACAGGGGATATCTGGAAACACCATATATTTT.

The CDR3 sequence: CASSQDSGGTQYF. The CDR3 nucleotides are TGTGCCAGCAGCCAAGATTCGGGGGGGACCCAGTACTTC. This chain uses TRBV14 with TRBJ2-5; TRBD2 aligns across 7 bases. The junction had 2 bases not matched to a gene; V was cut back by 0 bases and J by 7 bases. CDR3 length: 13 residues. Germline V gene sequence: CDR1 SGHDN, CDR2 FVKESK.

The V call is TRBV2, the J call TRBJ2-1, with 7 bases matching TRBD2. Germline lookup yields CDR1 SNHLY and CDR2 FYNNEI. V lost 7 bases, J lost 9 bases, and 6 bases stayed unmatched. The CDR3 sequence is 12 residues long. CDR3 sequence (DNA): TGTGCCAGCACTCGACTAGCAGGTGAGCAGTTCTTC. As protein: CASTRLAGEQFF. Supplemented by reference TRBV2 and TRBJ2-1, the full variable domain reads EPEVTQTPSHQVTQMGQEVILRCVPISNHLYFYWYRQILGQKVEFLVSFYNNEISEKSEIFDDQFSVERPDGSNFTLKIRSTKLEDSAMYFCASTRLAGEQFFGPGTRLTVL.

V is TRBV18 and J is TRBJ1-3; the D is unclear. V was cut by 3 bases and J by 9 bases, with 15 bases left in between. The CDR3 runs to 14 residues. Germline V gene data show CDR1 as KGHSH and CDR2 as LQKENI. The CDR3 loop is CASSPASIHGTIYF. The CDR3 DNA reads as TGTGCCAGCTCACCGGCGAGCATCCATGGCACCATATATTTT.

The rearrangement joins TRBV9 to TRBJ1-2; weak D call: TRBD1 (5 bases). This CDR3 region has 14 residues. From germline, CDR1 is SGDLS and CDR2 YYNGEE. Trimming cost V 0 bases and J 4 bases, with 10 bases left between them. This chain's CDR3 is CASSVGGRSYGYTF. CDR3 bases: TGTGCCAGCAGCGTAGGGGGCAGGTCCTATGGCTACACCTTC.

The genes are TRBV9 and TRBJ2-5; tentatively, D is TRBD1 (6 bases). Trimming left V 5 bases short and J 5 bases short, with 16 bases between. Germline-derived CDR1 and CDR2 are SGDLS and YYNGEE. The CDR3 has 14 residues. The CDR3 loop reads CASRRTAQGETQYF. The CDR3, as DNA: TGTGCCAGCAGGAGGACAGCCCAAGGGGAGACCCAGTACTTC. The full variable domain, its missing parts supplied by reference TRBV9 and TRBJ2-5, is DSGVTQTPKHLITATGQRVTLRCSPRSGDLSVYWYQQSLDQGLQFLIQYYNGEERAKGNILERFSAQQFPDLHSELNLSSLELGDSALYFCASRRTAQGETQYFGPGTRLLVL.

The chain carries TRBV11-1 and TRBJ1-4; TRBD1 matches at 9 bases. CDR3 length equals 15 residues. Germline-derived CDR1 and CDR2 are SGHAT and FQDESV (reference sequence). Germline trimming cut 5 bases from V and 8 bases from J; bases unmatched to any gene: 9. CDR3 nucleotide sequence: TGTGCCAGCAGCGCGGGACAGGGTGTGAAAGAAAAACTGTTTTTT. Protein sequence: CASSAGQGVKEKLFF. Full variable domain (outside the CDR3, taken from reference TRBV11-1 and TRBJ1-4): EAEVAQSPRYKITEKSQAVAFWCDPISGHATLYWYRQILGQGPELLVQFQDESVVDDSQLPKDRFSAERLKGVDSTLKIQPAELGDSAMYLCASSAGQGVKEKLFFGSGTQLSVL.

The chain combines TRBV7-9 with TRBJ2-7; a possible D gene is TRBD2 (6 bases). V was cut by 1 base and J by 2 bases, with 9 bases left in between. Germline V CDR1 and CDR2: SEHNR, FQNEAQ (reference sequence). This CDR3 has 14 residues. The chain's CDR3 is CASSLDSSAYEQYF. The DNA of the CDR3 is TGTGCCAGCAGCTTAGATTCTAGCGCCTACGAGCAGTACTTC.

The chain links TRBV6-5 to TRBJ2-3, with a weak D call TRBD2 (5 bases). The CDR3 contains 15 residues. In germline, CDR1 is MNHEY, CDR2 SVGAGI. The V gene lost 2 bases and the J gene lost 3 bases, with 12 bases spanning the gap. The CDR3 is CASSYQASLTDTQYF. DNA of the CDR3: TGTGCCAGCAGTTACCAAGCTAGCCTAACAGATACGCAGTATTTT.